This TCR beta chain was identified in a study of T cell changes during pregnancy in multiple sclerosis. Germline V gene sequence: CDR1 MGHRA, CDR2 YSYEKL. Unmatched junction bases numbered 6, after V lost 8 bases and J lost 4 bases. This CDR3 has 15 amino acids. TCRdb keeps only in-frame clones here, not all; method: immunoSEQ multiplex PCR. The sample yields fewer than 35,000 clones, over 75% seen once. The TCR was taken from a female donor with multiple sclerosis, enrolled in a pregnancy study. Source: CD8+ T cells from peripheral blood mononuclear cells, taken in the second trimester of pregnancy. This chain joins TRBV4-1 and TRBJ2-1; 12 nucleotides agree with TRBD2. As DNA, the CDR3 is TGCGCCAGCTCGCCTAGCGGGAGGGGGTACAATGAGCAGTTCTTC. It encodes CASSPSGRGYNEQFF.